One T cell receptor (beta chain) is described in this entry. Antigen unknown. Every participant gave one or more pre-ART and two or more post-ART PBMC samples. The data were taken from a study of long-term antiretroviral therapy in people with HIV. The study's findings and limits: Every time point showed a repertoire led by clones expanded before ART. Although diversity increased after ART, it remained lower than in transplant donor controls.

At survey level, the immunoSEQ assay was run in its v3.0 version. Method: immunoSEQ multiplex PCR; TCRdb's copy keeps in-frame clones and lacks some. The sample yields about 21,000 clones, roughly four fifths seen once. V lost 1 base and J 2 bases, leaving 8 bases between the germline ends. This CDR3 has 15 amino acids. Looked up from germline, CDR1 is SGHTA and CDR2 is FQGTGA. V and J are TRBV7-3 and TRBJ1-4; D not resolved. Sample: unsorted PBMCs, taken 0.2 years after starting antiretroviral therapy. The clonotype was recovered from a woman aged 25 to 39 with HIV. The CDR3 DNA sequence: TGTGCCAGCAGCTTAATGGCGGGTACTAATGAAAAACTGTTTTTT. It codes for CASSLMAGTNEKLFF.